Listed below are T cell receptor beta chains from one sample, sequenced in a study of T cell responses to AZD1222 COVID-19 vaccine. Generated by immunoSEQ multiplex PCR, the TCRdb table keeps only in-frame clones and is missing some. Of 180,000 or so clones in the sample, just over 90% were seen once. The source was peripheral blood, collected 28 days after the second AZD1222 dose. The source is an adult who received the AZD1222 COVID-19 vaccine. Each CDR3 is given with its conserved first and last residue. The D gene is left open where the match is weak. For some rows the clone size is stated as once, few or many, or as a class when expanded; others skip it.

J gene: TRBJ2-1; clone size: -; D gene: TRBD1; V gene: TRBV15; CDR3 length: 16; CDR3 protein: CATSRSGQALGNEQFF; CDR3 DNA: TGTGCCACCAGCAGATCAGGACAGGCCCTCGGCAATGAGCAGTTCTTC
J gene: TRBJ2-3; clone size: few; D gene: -; V gene: TRBV21-1; CDR3 length: 17; CDR3 protein: CASSKGSGTFFTDTQYF; CDR3 DNA: TGTGCCAGCAGCAAAGGGAGCGGGACATTCTTCACAGATACGCAGTATTTT
J gene: TRBJ1-1; clone size: -; D gene: -; V gene: TRBV19; CDR3 length: 13; CDR3 protein: CASIMGGNTEAFF; CDR3 DNA: TGTGCCAGTATCATGGGAGGGAACACTGAAGCTTTCTTT
J gene: TRBJ2-1; clone size: -; D gene: TRBD2; V gene: TRBV3-1/TRBV3-2; CDR3 length: 19; CDR3 protein: CASSRDGLAGAGARREQFF; CDR3 DNA: TGTGCCAGCAGCCGGGACGGACTAGCGGGAGCCGGGGCGAGGCGGGAGCAGTTCTTC
J gene: TRBJ1-5; clone size: -; D gene: -; V gene: TRBV18; CDR3 length: 13; CDR3 protein: CASSLNINEPQHF; CDR3 DNA: TGTGCCAGCTCACTCAACATCAACGAGCCCCAGCATTTT
J gene: TRBJ2-7; clone size: -; D gene: TRBD2; V gene: TRBV19; CDR3 length: 15; CDR3 protein: CASSVLAGLPYEQYF; CDR3 DNA: TGTGCCAGTAGTGTACTAGCGGGACTCCCTTACGAGCAGTACTTC
J gene: TRBJ1-5; clone size: -; D gene: TRBD1; V gene: TRBV19; CDR3 length: 14; CDR3 protein: CASRKTGGNQPQHF; CDR3 DNA: TGTGCCAGTAGAAAGACAGGGGGCAATCAGCCCCAGCATTTT
J gene: TRBJ1-3; clone size: -; D gene: -; V gene: TRBV29-1; CDR3 length: 14; CDR3 protein: CSVDEGNSGNTIYF; CDR3 DNA: TGCAGCGTTGACGAGGGGAACTCTGGAAACACCATATATTTT
J gene: TRBJ2-3; clone size: -; D gene: -; V gene: TRBV10-3; CDR3 length: 13; CDR3 protein: CAISEVASDTQYF; CDR3 DNA: TGTGCCATCAGTGAGGTAGCATCAGATACGCAGTATTTT
J gene: TRBJ2-6; clone size: -; D gene: -; V gene: TRBV5-1; CDR3 length: 16; CDR3 protein: CASRREPVSGANVLTF; CDR3 DNA: TGCGCCAGCAGGAGGGAGCCTGTCTCTGGGGCCAACGTCCTGACTTTC
J gene: TRBJ2-5; clone size: -; D gene: -; V gene: TRBV7-3; CDR3 length: 15; CDR3 protein: CASRPLGPRGETQYF; CDR3 DNA: TGTGCCAGCAGGCCACTGGGACCAAGGGGGGAGACCCAGTACTTC
J gene: TRBJ1-2; clone size: -; D gene: -; V gene: TRBV30; CDR3 length: 12; CDR3 protein: CAWSGNHYGYTF; CDR3 DNA: TGTGCCTGGAGTGGGAATCACTACGGCTACACCTTC
J gene: TRBJ2-7; clone size: -; D gene: -; V gene: TRBV5-8; CDR3 length: 15; CDR3 protein: CASSLVGGSSYEQYF; CDR3 DNA: TGTGCCAGCAGCTTGGTAGGCGGGTCCTCCTACGAGCAGTACTTC
J gene: TRBJ1-5; clone size: -; D gene: TRBD1; V gene: TRBV6-1; CDR3 length: 14; CDR3 protein: CASSLQGGNQPQHF; CDR3 DNA: TGTGCCAGCAGTCTCCAGGGGGGGAATCAGCCCCAGCATTTT
J gene: TRBJ1-2; clone size: -; D gene: -; V gene: TRBV19; CDR3 length: 15; CDR3 protein: CASSISGRANYGYTF; CDR3 DNA: TGTGCCAGTAGTATTTCCGGCAGAGCTAACTATGGCTACACCTTC
J gene: TRBJ2-3; clone size: -; D gene: TRBD1; V gene: TRBV6-5; CDR3 length: 15; CDR3 protein: CASSYGTGRTDTQYF; CDR3 DNA: TGTGCCAGCAGTTACGGGACAGGTCGCACAGATACGCAGTATTTT
J gene: TRBJ1-2; clone size: -; D gene: TRBD1; V gene: TRBV18; CDR3 length: 12; CDR3 protein: CASSLTGGGYTF; CDR3 DNA: TGTGCCAGCTCCTTGACAGGGGGCGGCTACACCTTC
J gene: TRBJ2-7; clone size: -; D gene: TRBD1; V gene: TRBV7-8; CDR3 length: 15; CDR3 protein: CASSLVYRGLDEQYF; CDR3 DNA: TGTGCCAGCAGCTTAGTTTACAGGGGGCTGGACGAGCAGTACTTC
J gene: TRBJ2-3; clone size: -; D gene: TRBD1; V gene: TRBV7-9; CDR3 length: 17; CDR3 protein: CASSLINERGRTDTQYF; CDR3 DNA: TGTGCCAGCAGCTTAATTAATGAGAGGGGGCGGACAGATACGCAGTATTTT
J gene: TRBJ1-5; clone size: -; D gene: TRBD1; V gene: TRBV6-2/TRBV6-3; CDR3 length: 15; CDR3 protein: CASSARGGGNQPQHF; CDR3 DNA: TGTGCCAGCAGTGCCAGGGGGGGCGGGAATCAGCCCCAGCATTTT
J gene: TRBJ1-4; clone size: -; D gene: TRBD1; V gene: TRBV19; CDR3 length: 15; CDR3 protein: CASSIVGRGREKLFF; CDR3 DNA: TGTGCCAGTAGTATAGTGGGCAGGGGGCGAGAAAAACTGTTTTTT
J gene: TRBJ2-5; clone size: -; D gene: -; V gene: TRBV3-1/TRBV3-2; CDR3 length: 12; CDR3 protein: CASSQLLGARYF; CDR3 DNA: TGTGCCAGCAGCCAACTTCTAGGGGCCCGGTACTTC
J gene: TRBJ2-7; clone size: -; D gene: TRBD1; V gene: TRBV7-8; CDR3 length: 14; CDR3 protein: CASSRDRTGYEQYF; CDR3 DNA: TGTGCCAGCAGCCGAGATAGGACAGGGTACGAGCAGTACTTC
J gene: TRBJ2-6; clone size: -; D gene: -; V gene: TRBV19; CDR3 length: 15; CDR3 protein: CASSIRPSGANVLTF; CDR3 DNA: TGTGCCAGTAGTATCCGGCCCTCTGGGGCCAACGTCCTGACTTTC
J gene: TRBJ1-5; clone size: -; D gene: -; V gene: TRBV7-8; CDR3 length: 15; CDR3 protein: CASSLERGLNQPQHF; CDR3 DNA: TGTGCCAGCAGCTTAGAGAGGGGACTCAATCAGCCCCAGCATTTT
J gene: TRBJ1-1; clone size: once; D gene: TRBD1; V gene: TRBV29-1; CDR3 length: 14; CDR3 protein: CSVGQGGKNTEAFF; CDR3 DNA: TGCAGCGTAGGACAGGGCGGGAAGAACACTGAAGCTTTCTTT
J gene: TRBJ2-7; clone size: -; D gene: TRBD2; V gene: TRBV27; CDR3 length: 15; CDR3 protein: CASSRRAGGPYEQYF; CDR3 DNA: TGTGCCAGCAGTCGACGAGCGGGGGGGCCCTACGAGCAGTACTTC
J gene: TRBJ1-1; clone size: once; D gene: -; V gene: TRBV18; CDR3 length: 15; CDR3 protein: CASSPIGTGNTEAFF; CDR3 DNA: TGTGCCAGCTCACCAATAGGGACGGGAAACACTGAAGCTTTCTTT
J gene: TRBJ1-5; clone size: once; D gene: -; V gene: TRBV7-8; CDR3 length: 11; CDR3 protein: CASSGFGPQHF; CDR3 DNA: TGTGCCAGCAGTGGCTTCGGGCCCCAGCATTTT
J gene: TRBJ2-4; clone size: -; D gene: -; V gene: TRBV27; CDR3 length: 16; CDR3 protein: CASSLNLNVAKNIQYF; CDR3 DNA: TGTGCCAGCAGTTTAAACCTCAATGTGGCCAAAAACATTCAGTACTTC
J gene: TRBJ2-2; clone size: -; D gene: -; V gene: TRBV9; CDR3 length: 16; CDR3 protein: CASSVVGGEVFGELFF; CDR3 DNA: TGTGCCAGCAGCGTAGTTGGGGGAGAGGTCTTCGGGGAGCTGTTTTTT
J gene: TRBJ2-1; clone size: -; D gene: -; V gene: TRBV11-2; CDR3 length: 14; CDR3 protein: CASSLDSNGAEQFF; CDR3 DNA: TGTGCCAGCAGCTTAGACTCCAACGGCGCAGAGCAGTTCTTC
J gene: TRBJ2-7; clone size: -; D gene: TRBD2; V gene: TRBV2; CDR3 length: 15; CDR3 protein: CASSRLAGGSYEQYF; CDR3 DNA: TGTGCCAGCAGTCGTCTAGCGGGAGGCTCCTACGAGCAGTACTTC
J gene: TRBJ1-4; clone size: -; D gene: -; V gene: TRBV4-1; CDR3 length: 15; CDR3 protein: CASSHPGKSNEKLFF; CDR3 DNA: TGCGCCAGCAGCCACCCAGGGAAGTCTAATGAAAAACTGTTTTTT
J gene: TRBJ2-1; clone size: -; D gene: -; V gene: TRBV21-1; CDR3 length: 17; CDR3 protein: CASSKALHPRQLNEQFF; CDR3 DNA: TGTGCCAGCAGCAAAGCGCTACACCCCAGACAACTAAATGAGCAGTTCTTC
J gene: TRBJ2-2; clone size: -; D gene: -; V gene: TRBV11-2; CDR3 length: 13; CDR3 protein: CASSRTDTGELFF; CDR3 DNA: TGTGCCAGCAGCCGGACTGACACCGGGGAGCTGTTTTTT
J gene: TRBJ2-3; clone size: -; D gene: -; V gene: TRBV2; CDR3 length: 14; CDR3 protein: CASSEWAPTDTQYF; CDR3 DNA: TGTGCCAGCAGTGAATGGGCTCCCACAGATACGCAGTATTTT
J gene: TRBJ2-1; clone size: -; D gene: -; V gene: TRBV30; CDR3 length: 14; CDR3 protein: CAWSTSSAYNEQFF; CDR3 DNA: TGTGCCTGGAGCACTTCCTCGGCCTACAATGAGCAGTTCTTC
J gene: TRBJ2-5; clone size: -; D gene: -; V gene: TRBV18; CDR3 length: 12; CDR3 protein: CASSTGPETQYF; CDR3 DNA: TGTGCCAGCTCAACGGGGCCAGAGACCCAGTACTTC
J gene: TRBJ1-1; clone size: -; D gene: -; V gene: TRBV18; CDR3 length: 14; CDR3 protein: CASSPDRGDTEAFF; CDR3 DNA: TGTGCCAGCTCACCGGACCGAGGGGACACTGAAGCTTTCTTT
J gene: TRBJ2-7; clone size: few; D gene: -; V gene: TRBV18; CDR3 length: 16; CDR3 protein: CASSSAVPGRPYEQYF; CDR3 DNA: TGTGCCAGCTCGTCAGCAGTCCCGGGACGGCCATACGAGCAGTACTTC
J gene: TRBJ2-3; clone size: few; D gene: -; V gene: TRBV4-3; CDR3 length: 14; CDR3 protein: CASSQEYRIDTQYF; CDR3 DNA: TGCGCCAGCAGCCAAGAGTATCGTATAGATACGCAGTATTTT
J gene: TRBJ2-2; clone size: -; D gene: TRBD2; V gene: TRBV2; CDR3 length: 17; CDR3 protein: CASSISGGAIIGGELFF; CDR3 DNA: TGTGCCAGCAGCATTAGCGGGGGGGCTATAATCGGCGGGGAGCTGTTTTTT
J gene: TRBJ2-1; clone size: once; D gene: -; V gene: TRBV5-1; CDR3 length: 18; CDR3 protein: CASSLYGGSGGRYNEQFF; CDR3 DNA: TGCGCCAGCAGCTTGTACGGAGGTTCGGGCGGAAGGTACAATGAGCAGTTCTTC
J gene: TRBJ1-6; clone size: -; D gene: -; V gene: TRBV6-5; CDR3 length: 15; CDR3 protein: CASSFGGPYNSPLHF; CDR3 DNA: TGTGCCAGCAGTTTCGGTGGACCTTATAATTCACCCCTCCACTTT
J gene: TRBJ2-5; clone size: -; D gene: -; V gene: TRBV29-1; CDR3 length: 12; CDR3 protein: CSVGRIPETQYF; CDR3 DNA: TGCAGCGTTGGAAGGATCCCAGAGACCCAGTACTTC
J gene: TRBJ2-3; clone size: -; D gene: -; V gene: TRBV2; CDR3 length: 11; CDR3 protein: CASLNTDTQYF; CDR3 DNA: TGTGCCAGCCTAAACACAGATACGCAGTATTTT
J gene: TRBJ2-1; clone size: -; D gene: -; V gene: TRBV4-2; CDR3 length: 12; CDR3 protein: CASSPDGTAQFF; CDR3 DNA: TGTGCCAGCAGCCCAGACGGGACTGCTCAGTTCTTC
J gene: TRBJ2-3; clone size: once; D gene: TRBD2; V gene: TRBV10-3; CDR3 length: 12; CDR3 protein: CASSGDGDTQYF; CDR3 DNA: TGTGCCAGTAGCGGGGACGGAGATACGCAGTATTTT
J gene: TRBJ2-7; clone size: -; D gene: -; V gene: TRBV9; CDR3 length: 15; CDR3 protein: CASSRQSGASYEQYF; CDR3 DNA: TGTGCCAGCAGCCGCCAGTCGGGGGCATCCTACGAGCAGTACTTC
J gene: TRBJ2-5; clone size: -; D gene: TRBD1; V gene: TRBV11-2; CDR3 length: 15; CDR3 protein: CASSQTGGREETQYF; CDR3 DNA: TGTGCCAGCAGCCAAACAGGGGGCAGAGAAGAGACCCAGTACTTC
J gene: TRBJ2-1; clone size: -; D gene: TRBD2; V gene: TRBV4-1; CDR3 length: 15; CDR3 protein: CASSQESLAGDKQFF; CDR3 DNA: TGCGCCAGCAGCCAAGAGAGTCTAGCGGGGGATAAGCAGTTCTTC
J gene: TRBJ1-2; clone size: -; D gene: TRBD1; V gene: TRBV11-2; CDR3 length: 14; CDR3 protein: CASSWDSRSYGYTF; CDR3 DNA: TGTGCCAGCAGTTGGGACAGTCGCTCCTATGGCTACACCTTC
J gene: TRBJ2-7; clone size: -; D gene: TRBD2; V gene: TRBV19; CDR3 length: 14; CDR3 protein: CASSIGLAGYEQYF; CDR3 DNA: TGTGCCAGTAGTATAGGGCTAGCGGGTTACGAGCAGTACTTC